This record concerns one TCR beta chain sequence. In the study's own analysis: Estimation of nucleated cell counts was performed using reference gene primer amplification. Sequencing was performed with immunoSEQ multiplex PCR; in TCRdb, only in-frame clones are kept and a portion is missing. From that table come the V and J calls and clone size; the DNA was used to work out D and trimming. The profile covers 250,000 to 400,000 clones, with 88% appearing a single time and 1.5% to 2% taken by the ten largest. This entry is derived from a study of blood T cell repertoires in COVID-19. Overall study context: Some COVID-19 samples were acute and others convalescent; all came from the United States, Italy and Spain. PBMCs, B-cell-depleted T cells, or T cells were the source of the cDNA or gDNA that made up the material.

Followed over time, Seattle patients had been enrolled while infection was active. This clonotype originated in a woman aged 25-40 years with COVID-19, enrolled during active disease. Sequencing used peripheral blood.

In nucleotides, the CDR3 is TGCGCCAGCAGCCAAAAACAGGGAAAGTCGGATGGCTACACCTTC. It codes for CASSQKQGKSDGYTF. The chain has TRBV4-1 and TRBJ1-2; D is possibly TRBD1 (6 bases). The CDR3 has 15 amino acids. V was shortened by 2 bases and J by 6 bases, with 16 bases between the two germline ends. Germline V gene data show CDR1 as MGHRA and CDR2 as YSYEKL.